This T cell receptor (beta chain) is drawn from a study of T-cell reconstitution after alpha-beta-depleted transplantation in children. General observations from the study: About two months after transplant, alpha-beta T cells reportedly came from several hundred expanded graft clones. By one year post-transplant, T-cell counts and diversity largely arose from T cells that were newly produced. There were some patients whose high TCRbeta diversity at day 60 came from surviving recipient T cells and thymic progenitors.

Worth noting for this clonotype: The antigen is unknown.

V lost 0 bases to trimming and J lost 2 bases, with 5 bases between them. Germline V gene sequence: CDR1 MNHEY, CDR2 SMNVEV (reference sequence). The CDR3 extends over 13 amino acids. As it was prepared, the TCRbeta library received unique molecular identifiers. Via MiXCR, TCRdb re-called the PCR reads, giving one row per CDR3 protein. The sample yields 250,000 to 400,000 distinct CDR3 sequences, around 20% seen once. The chain is built from TRBV27 and TRBJ2-7; unclear D gene. This TCR was recovered from a male patient between 10 and 17 years old who had a stem cell transplant for acute lymphoblastic leukemia, so the T cells may come from the graft donor. The sequences come from PBMCs, mostly from graft donor cells, collected 180 days after TCRalphabeta/CD19-depleted stem cell transplant. The CDR3 nucleotides are TGTGCCAGCAGTTTATCGGGTCCCTACGAGCAGTACTTC. It translates to CASSLSGPYEQYF.